This T cell receptor (beta chain) is from a study of T cell changes during pregnancy in multiple sclerosis. Here immunoSEQ multiplex PCR was the method, and the copy in TCRdb shows in-frame clones only, minus some. Of roughly 30,000 clones in the sample, roughly 84% were seen once. Trimming pared 5 bases from V and 4 bases from J, leaving 14 bases between. Per germline, CDR1 SGHAT and CDR2 FQNNGV. CDR3 length equals 14 residues. The TCR originated in a female donor with multiple sclerosis, enrolled in a pregnancy study. Sequenced material: CD8+ T cells from peripheral blood mononuclear cells, taken after pregnancy. The J gene is TRBJ1-2, the V gene TRBV11-2, with a possible D match to TRBD1 (6 bases). CDR3 in DNA: TGTGCCAGCAGCCCCGGGGGGGCAGGCTATGGCTACACCTTC. Protein sequence: CASSPGGAGYGYTF.